The source of this TCR beta chain is a study of blood T cells in healthy people across ages. The V end lost 0 bases, the J end lost 0 bases, and 8 bases lay between the germline ends. Per the germline V gene, CDR1 is LGHNT and CDR2 is FRNRAP. The CDR3 runs to 15 residues. Primed by a sample-barcoded 5' primer and a J-beta primer mix, a second PCR proceeded for about 7 to 11 cycles. MiXCR, run by TCRdb on the 5' RACE reads, gives a single entry per CDR3 protein. The top ten hold around 18% of the sample, which has about 780,000 distinct CDR3 sequences, less than 60% seen once. This rearrangement joins TRBV12-5 to TRBJ2-5; D remains unclear. The sequenced sample was blood. The clonotype comes from a man at least 80 years old in good health. The CDR3: CASGLVRGDQETQYF. The CDR3 bases are TGTGCTAGTGGTTTGGTACGCGGAGACCAAGAGACCCAGTACTTC. The whole variable domain, remainder taken from reference TRBV12-5 and TRBJ2-5, is DARVTQTPRHKVTEMGQEVTMRCQPILGHNTVFWYRQTMMQGLELLAYFRNRAPLDDSGMPKDRFSAEMPDATLATLKIQPSEPRDSAVYFCASGLVRGDQETQYFGPGTRLLVL.